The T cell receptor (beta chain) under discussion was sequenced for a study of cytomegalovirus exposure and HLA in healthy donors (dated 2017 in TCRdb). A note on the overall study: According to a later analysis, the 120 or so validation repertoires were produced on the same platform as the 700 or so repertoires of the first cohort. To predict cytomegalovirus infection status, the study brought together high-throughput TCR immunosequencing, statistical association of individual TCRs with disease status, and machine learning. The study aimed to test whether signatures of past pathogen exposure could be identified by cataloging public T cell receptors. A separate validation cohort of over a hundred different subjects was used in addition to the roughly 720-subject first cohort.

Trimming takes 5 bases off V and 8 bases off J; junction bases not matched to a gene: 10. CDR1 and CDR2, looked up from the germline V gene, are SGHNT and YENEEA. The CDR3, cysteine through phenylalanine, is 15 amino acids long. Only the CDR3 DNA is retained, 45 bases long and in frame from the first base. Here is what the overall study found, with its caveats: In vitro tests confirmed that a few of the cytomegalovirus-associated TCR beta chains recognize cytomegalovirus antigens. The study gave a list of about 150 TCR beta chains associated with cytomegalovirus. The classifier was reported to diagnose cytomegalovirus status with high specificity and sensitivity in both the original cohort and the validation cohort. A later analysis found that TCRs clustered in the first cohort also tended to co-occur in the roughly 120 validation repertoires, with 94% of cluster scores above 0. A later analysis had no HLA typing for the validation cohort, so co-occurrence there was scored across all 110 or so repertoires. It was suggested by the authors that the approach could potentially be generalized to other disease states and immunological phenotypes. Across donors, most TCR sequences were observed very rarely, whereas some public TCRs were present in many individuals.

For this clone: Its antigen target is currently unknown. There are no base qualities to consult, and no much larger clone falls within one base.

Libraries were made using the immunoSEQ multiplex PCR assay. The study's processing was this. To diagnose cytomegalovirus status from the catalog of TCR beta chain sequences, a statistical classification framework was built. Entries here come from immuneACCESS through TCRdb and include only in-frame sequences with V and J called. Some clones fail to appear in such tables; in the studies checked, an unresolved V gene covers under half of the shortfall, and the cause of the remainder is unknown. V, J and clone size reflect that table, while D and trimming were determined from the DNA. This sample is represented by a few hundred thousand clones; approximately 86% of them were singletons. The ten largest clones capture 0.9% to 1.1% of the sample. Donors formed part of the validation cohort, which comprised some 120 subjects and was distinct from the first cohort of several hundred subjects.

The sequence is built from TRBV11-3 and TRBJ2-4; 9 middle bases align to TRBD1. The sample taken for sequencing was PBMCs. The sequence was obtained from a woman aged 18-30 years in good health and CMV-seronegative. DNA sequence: TGTGCCAGCAGCACCAGGACAGGGGATGCGGACATTCAGTACTTC. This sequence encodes CASSTRTGDADIQYF.